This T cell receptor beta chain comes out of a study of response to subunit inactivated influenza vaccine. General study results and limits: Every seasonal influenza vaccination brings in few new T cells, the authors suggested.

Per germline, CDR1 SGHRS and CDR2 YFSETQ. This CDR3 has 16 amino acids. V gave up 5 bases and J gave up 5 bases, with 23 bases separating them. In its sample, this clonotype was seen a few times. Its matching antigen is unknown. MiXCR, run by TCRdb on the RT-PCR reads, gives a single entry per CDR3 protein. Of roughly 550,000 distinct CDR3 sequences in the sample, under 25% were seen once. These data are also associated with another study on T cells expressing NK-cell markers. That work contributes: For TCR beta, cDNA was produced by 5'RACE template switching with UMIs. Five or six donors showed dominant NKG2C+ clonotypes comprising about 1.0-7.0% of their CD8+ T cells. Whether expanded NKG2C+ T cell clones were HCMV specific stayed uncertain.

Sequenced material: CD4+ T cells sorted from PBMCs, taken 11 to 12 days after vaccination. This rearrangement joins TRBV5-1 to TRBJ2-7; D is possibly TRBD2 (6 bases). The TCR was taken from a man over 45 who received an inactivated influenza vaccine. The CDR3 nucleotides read TGCGCCAGCAGATCCACCTCCGGGGGTATCATACACGAGCAGTACTTC. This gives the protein CASRSTSGGIIHEQYF.